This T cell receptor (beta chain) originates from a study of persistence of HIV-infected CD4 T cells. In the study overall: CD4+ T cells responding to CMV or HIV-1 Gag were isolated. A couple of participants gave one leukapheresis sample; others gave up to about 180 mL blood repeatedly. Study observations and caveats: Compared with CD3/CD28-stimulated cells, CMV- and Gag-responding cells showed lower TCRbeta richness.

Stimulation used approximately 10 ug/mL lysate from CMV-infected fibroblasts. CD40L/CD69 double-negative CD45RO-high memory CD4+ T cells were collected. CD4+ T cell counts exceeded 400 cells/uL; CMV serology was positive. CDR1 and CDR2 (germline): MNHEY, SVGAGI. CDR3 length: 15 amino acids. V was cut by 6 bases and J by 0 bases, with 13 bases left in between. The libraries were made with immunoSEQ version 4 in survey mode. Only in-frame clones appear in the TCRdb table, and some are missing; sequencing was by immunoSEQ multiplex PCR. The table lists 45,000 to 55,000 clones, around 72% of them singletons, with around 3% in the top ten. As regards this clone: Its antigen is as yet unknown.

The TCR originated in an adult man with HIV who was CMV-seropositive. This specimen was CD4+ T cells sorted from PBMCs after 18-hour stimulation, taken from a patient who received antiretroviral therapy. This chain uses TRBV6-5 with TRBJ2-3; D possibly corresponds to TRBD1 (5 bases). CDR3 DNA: TGTGCCAGCAGCCAGGGTCGACTTAGCACAGATACGCAGTATTTT. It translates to CASSQGRLSTDTQYF.